The 14 T cell receptor beta chains below all came from one sample that was sequenced in a study of blood T cell repertoires in COVID-19. Produced via immunoSEQ multiplex PCR; TCRdb's table is partial and in-frame only. The sample consists of roughly 250,000 clones, around 82% of them appearing once. The sequenced sample consisted of peripheral blood. The receptors here all came from an elderly woman with active or convalescent COVID-19.

DNA of the CDR3: TGTGCCAGCAGCGCGAGGACACTCAATTCACCCCTCCACTTT. This translates into CASSARTLNSPLHF. The V gene is TRBV9, the J gene TRBJ1-6, with a tentative D call TRBD1 (5 bases). V was pared by 3 bases and J by 7 bases, with 11 bases between. The germline V gene has CDR1 SGDLS and CDR2 YYNGEE. The CDR3 totals 14 residues.

The rearrangement links TRBV18 to TRBJ1-1; D is unclear. CDR1 and CDR2 (germline): KGHSH, LQKENI. V shed 5 bases and J shed 1 base, with 8 bases lying between them. This CDR3 spans 13 amino acids. The CDR3 reads CASSSDKNTEAFF. DNA for the CDR3: TGTGCCAGCTCATCAGACAAGAACACTGAAGCTTTCTTT.

This clone appeared a few times. This chain links TRBV20-1 with TRBJ2-1, with TRBD2 matching 11 bases. Germline V gives CDR1 DFQATT, CDR2 SNEGSKA (reference sequence). V lost 3 bases to trimming and J lost 1 base; unmatched junction nucleotides: 11. CDR3 length: 18 residues. The CDR3, as DNA: TGCAGTGCTAGTTCGATAGCGGGGGGGCGGGAGTCCTACAATGAGCAGTTCTTC. It encodes CSASSIAGGRESYNEQFF.

CDR3 region: CASSQSGQGQGYTF. The CDR3 DNA reads as TGCGCCAGCAGCCAATCCGGACAGGGGCAAGGCTACACCTTC. The chain is built from TRBV4-1 and TRBJ1-2; 9 bases map to TRBD1. Trimming removed 2 bases from V and 8 bases from J; junction bases left unmatched: 6. Germline-derived CDR1 and CDR2 are MGHRA and YSYEKL. The CDR3 is 14 residues long.

This clone appeared many times. The chain uses TRBV2 and TRBJ1-5; D uncertain. CDR3 length: 11 residues. The V end was cut by 6 bases, the J end by 7 bases, with 7 bases between. Per the germline V gene, CDR1 is SNHLY and CDR2 is FYNNEI. The CDR3 sequence: CASRLGQPQHF. As DNA, the CDR3 is TGTGCCAGCAGACTAGGGCAGCCCCAGCATTTT.

V and J are TRBV7-8 and TRBJ2-3, with 7 bases lining up with TRBD2. With V trimmed by 5 bases and J by 5 bases, 13 bases remained unmatched. The germline CDR1 and CDR2 sequences are SGHVS and FQNEAQ. The length of the CDR3 is 16 residues. The DNA for the CDR3 is TGTGCCAGCAGCCCTACCGGGGGGATGGTGGGAGATACGCAGTATTTT. Its protein product is CASSPTGGMVGDTQYF.

The CDR3 loop is CASSPSSGRAYNEQFF. CDR3 nucleotide sequence: TGTGCCAGCAGCCCATCGAGCGGGAGGGCCTACAATGAGCAGTTCTTC. The genes are TRBV3-1 (or the pseudogene TRBV3-2) and TRBJ2-1; 10 bases fit TRBD2. The CDR3 has 16 residues. The J segment lost 2 bases and the V segment lost 4 bases, leaving 5 bases of the junction unmatched. CDR1 is LGHDT, CDR2 YNNKEL, per germline (reference sequence).

V is TRBV5-1 and J is TRBJ2-1; 8 nucleotides match TRBD2. Germline V gives CDR1 SGHRS, CDR2 YFSETQ. V shed 2 bases, J shed 4 bases, and the junction held 5 bases outside the gene matches. This CDR3 spans 15 amino acids. The CDR3 spells CASSLTSGYYNEQFF. As DNA, the CDR3 is TGCGCCAGCAGCTTAACTAGCGGTTATTACAATGAGCAGTTCTTC.

The J gene is TRBJ1-2, the V gene TRBV10-3; 8 nucleotides agree with TRBD1. Trimming at V came to 10 bases and at J to 2 bases, leaving 3 bases not matched to a gene. This CDR3 contains 12 residues. The germline V gene encodes CDR1 ENHRY and CDR2 SYGVKD. CDR3 sequence: CATGTGNYGYTF. The CDR3 DNA sequence: TGTGCCACAGGGACAGGAAACTATGGCTACACCTTC.

This rearrangement joins TRBV5-1 to TRBJ1-6, with unresolved D. V gave up 0 bases and J gave up 6 bases, with 4 bases separating them. This CDR3 has 13 residues. Germline CDR1 is SGHRS and CDR2 is YFSETQ. The DNA of the CDR3 is TGCGCCAGCAGCTTGGTCGGTAATTCACCCCTCCACTTT. This gives the protein CASSLVGNSPLHF.

The V gene is TRBV5-1, the J gene TRBJ1-1; a weak D match, TRBD1 (6 bases). Looked up from germline, CDR1 is SGHRS and CDR2 is YFSETQ. V dropped 4 bases and J dropped 8 bases, with 18 bases sitting between them. The CDR3 sequence is 14 residues long. This chain's CDR3 is CASSAGASTQEAFF. In DNA, the CDR3 is TGCGCCAGCAGCGCGGGGGCCTCGACCCAGGAAGCTTTCTTT.

The chain carries TRBV11-2 and TRBJ2-7; TRBD1 might be the D (6 bases). There are 14 residues in the CDR3. Germline-derived CDR1 and CDR2 are SGHAT and FQNNGV. Between the trimmed V and J ends, which lost 5 bases and 3 bases, there was a span of 14 bases. DNA of the CDR3: TGTGCCAGCAGCCCCACAAGGGGGAACTACGAGCAGTACTTC. This translates into CASSPTRGNYEQYF.

In DNA, the CDR3 is TGTGCCAGCAGCTTAGCGTCGGCCGGGAGCAATTCTTTCTTT. This sequence encodes CASSLASAGSNSFF. The chain combines TRBV7-9 with TRBJ1-1; no reliable D call. Germline V CDR1 and CDR2: SEHNR, FQNEAQ (reference sequence). V lost 0 bases and J 12 bases, leaving 17 bases between the germline ends. This CDR3 comprises 14 residues. The full variable domain, rest sourced from reference TRBV7-9 and TRBJ1-1, is DTGVSQNPRHKITKRGQNVTFRCDPISEHNRLYWYRQTLGQGPEFLTYFQNEAQLEKSRLLSDRFSAERPKGSFSTLEIQRTEQGDSAMYLCASSLASAGSNSFFGQGTRLTVV.

V is TRBV5-1 and J is TRBJ1-2; 8 bases line up with TRBD1. The V gene end was trimmed by 2 bases and the J gene end by 8 bases; junction bases not matched to a gene: 14. The germline CDR1 and CDR2 sequences are SGHRS and YFSETQ. The CDR3 is 16 amino acids. In DNA form, the CDR3 reads TGCGCCAGCAGCTTTGACCCGGGGGCAGGGGGCGTAGGCTACACCTTC. As protein: CASSFDPGAGGVGYTF.